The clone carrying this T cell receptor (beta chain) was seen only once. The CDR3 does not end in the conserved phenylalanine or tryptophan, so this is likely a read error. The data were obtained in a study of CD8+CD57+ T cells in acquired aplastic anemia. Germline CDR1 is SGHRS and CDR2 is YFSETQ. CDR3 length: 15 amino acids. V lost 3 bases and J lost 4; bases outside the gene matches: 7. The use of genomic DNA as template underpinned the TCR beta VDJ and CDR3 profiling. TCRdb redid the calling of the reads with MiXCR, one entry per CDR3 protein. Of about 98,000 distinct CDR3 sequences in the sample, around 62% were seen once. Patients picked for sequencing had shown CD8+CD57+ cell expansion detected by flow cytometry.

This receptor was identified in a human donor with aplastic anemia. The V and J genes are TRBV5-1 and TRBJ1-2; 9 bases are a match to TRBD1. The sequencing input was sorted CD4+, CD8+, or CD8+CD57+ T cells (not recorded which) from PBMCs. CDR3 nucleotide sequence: TGCGCCAGCAGCTCCGGGACAGGGTCACCCTATGGCTACACCCTC. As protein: CASSSGTGSPYGYTL.